Below are 11 T cell receptor beta chains sequenced from a single sample in a study of T cells in Graves' hyperthyroidism and ophthalmopathy. RNA transcripts served as the template for amplifying TCR beta CDR3 regions. Using the HTBI primer set, a first-round RT-PCR was run on the TCR CDR3. TCRdb reanalysed the multiplex PCR reads using MiXCR and keeps one entry per CDR3 protein. The repertoire consists of around 350,000 distinct CDR3 sequences, with 15% to 20% occurring once and the leading ten covering about 4%. The material sequenced was blood. These receptors originate from a woman younger than 30 with Graves' hyperthyroidism.

This clonotype was counted at least ten times. The V and J genes are TRBV6-1 and TRBJ1-5; D is perhaps TRBD1 (5 bases). Germline V gene lookup returns CDR1 MNHNS and CDR2 SASEGT. V gave up 3 bases and J gave up 4 bases, with 10 bases separating them. The CDR3 runs 14 residues. Written as DNA, the CDR3 is TGTGCCAGCAGTGACCGCTGGGGGAATCAGCCCCAGCATTTT. This gives the protein CASSDRWGNQPQHF.

This clonotype was seen repeatedly, ten times or more. V usage is TRBV5-1 and J usage is TRBJ1-2; possible D gene TRBD1, 5 bases. CDR1 is SGHRS, CDR2 YFSETQ, per germline. The CDR3 spans 17 residues. V lost 0 bases and J 3 bases, leaving 18 bases between the germline ends. The CDR3: CASSLVPQGRGDYGYTF. The CDR3 bases are TGCGCCAGCAGCTTGGTGCCGCAGGGACGAGGGGACTATGGCTACACCTTC.

This clonotype was seen repeatedly, ten times or more. The rearrangement joins TRBV6-2 or TRBV6-3 to TRBJ2-7; TRBD2 aligns across 7 bases. The V gene end was trimmed by 6 bases and the J gene end by 3 bases; junction bases not matched to a gene: 5. The CDR3 loop spans 13 amino acids. CDR1 is MNHEY and CDR2 is SVGEGT in the germline V gene. DNA of the CDR3: TGTGCCAGCAGCTGGACTAGGCTCTACGAGCAGTACTTC. This encodes CASSWTRLYEQYF.

Many counts were recorded for this clonotype. The chain recombines TRBV27 with TRBJ2-7; D may correspond to TRBD1 or TRBD2 (6 bases each). The CDR3 has 15 amino acids. V was cut by 5 bases and J by 2 bases, with 16 bases left in between. The germline CDR1 and CDR2 sequences are MNHEY and SMNVEV (reference sequence). CDR3 amino acids: CASSDPSRGPYEQYF. DNA of the CDR3: TGTGCCAGCAGTGACCCCTCCCGGGGGCCCTACGAGCAGTACTTC.

This clonotype has at least ten counts. This chain uses TRBV10-3 with TRBJ1-2, with D tentatively TRBD1 (6 bases). The germline CDR1 and CDR2 sequences are ENHRY and SYGVKD. V was shortened by 8 bases and J by 6 bases, with 13 bases between the two germline ends. This CDR3 is built from 12 residues. The CDR3 is CAILNRVDGYTF. As DNA, the CDR3 is TGTGCCATCCTGAACAGGGTAGATGGCTACACCTTC.

The CDR3 region is CASSLQSPVQGWMVMGNIQYF. The CDR3 nucleotides are TGTGCCAGCAGCTTACAATCCCCCGTGCAGGGGTGGATGGTCATGGGAAACATTCAGTACTTC. The rearrangement uses TRBV11-2 and TRBJ2-4; the D gene is possibly TRBD1 (6 bases). This CDR3 is 21 amino acids long. V gave up 2 bases and J gave up 6 bases, with 32 bases separating them. The V gene's germline CDR1 is SGHAT and CDR2 FQNNGV. The whole variable domain, filled in from reference TRBV11-2 and TRBJ2-4, reads EAGVAQSPRYKIIEKRQSVAFWCNPISGHATLYWYQQILGQGPKLLIQFQNNGVVDDSQLPKDRFSAERLKGVDSTLKIQPAKLEDSAVYLCASSLQSPVQGWMVMGNIQYFGAGTRLSVL.

This clonotype was seen at least ten times. The gene calls are TRBV6-5 and TRBJ2-7, with D perhaps assigned TRBD1 or TRBD2 (5 bases each). Germline CDR1 is MNHEY and CDR2 is SVGAGI. This CDR3 region has 17 residues. Trimming stripped 7 bases from V and 5 bases from J, with 27 bases between. CDR3 nucleotides: TGTGCCAGCACCTTCGTCGGGGCGACTGGGTCAAGGGACGAGCAGTACTTC. Amino acids: CASTFVGATGSRDEQYF.

The chain has TRBV2 and TRBJ2-2; 15 bases align to TRBD2. After removal of 6 bases from V and 7 bases from J, the junction contained 3 bases not matched to a gene. CDR1 is SNHLY and CDR2 is FYNNEI in the germline V gene. The CDR3 spans 15 residues. This CDR3 reads CASSGLAGGGGELFF. CDR3 sequence (DNA): TGTGCCAGCAGCGGACTAGCGGGAGGGGGCGGGGAGCTGTTTTTT.

The V gene is TRBV5-1, the J gene TRBJ2-5, with D perhaps matching TRBD2 (6 bases). V shed 5 bases and J shed 5 bases, with 19 bases lying between them. CDR3 length: 15 residues. CDR1 is SGHRS, CDR2 YFSETQ, per germline. DNA for the CDR3: TGCGCCAGCAGACCGTTTCGGGGGATCCAGGAGACCCAGTACTTC. Protein: CASRPFRGIQETQYF.

This clonotype was counted many times. The chain couples TRBV5-1 to TRBJ2-7, with D possibly TRBD2 on 7 matching bases. The CDR3 is 16 residues long. The V gene's germline CDR1 is SGHRS and CDR2 YFSETQ. Trimming stripped 0 bases from V and 6 bases from J, with 19 bases between. CDR3 region: CASSLAAGASPVEQYF. The CDR3 region has the DNA TGCGCCAGCAGCTTGGCCGCGGGGGCCTCTCCCGTCGAGCAGTACTTC.

This clonotype was seen ten or more times. The chain employs TRBV6-1 and TRBJ1-2, with a tentative D call TRBD1 (5 bases). This CDR3 has 14 amino acids. The germline gives CDR1 MNHNS, CDR2 SASEGT. Trimming took 1 base from V and 7 from J, leaving 13 bases between them. The CDR3 loop is CASSEDRGAGGYTF. CDR3 DNA: TGTGCCAGCAGTGAAGATAGGGGAGCGGGTGGCTACACCTTC.